Following are 12 T cell receptor beta chains from one sample sequenced in a study of blood T cell repertoires in COVID-19 (dated by TCRdb to about 2020). The library was built by means of the immunoSEQ multiplex PCR assay. As stored in TCRdb, this immuneACCESS dataset retains in-frame rearrangements with V and J assigned. A fraction of the clones does not appear; measured against another copy, unresolved V genes explain less than half of the discrepancy, and the remainder lacks a known reason. Within this sample are 200,000 to 250,000 clones, with 65% to 85% of them counted one time only. The top ten clones comprise under 3.5% of the sample. Sample: PBMCs or T cells enriched from blood (not recorded which). The receptors were sampled from an older woman who had recovered from COVID-19.

The chain employs TRBV19 and TRBJ1-1; TRBD1 aligns across 7 bases. CDR3 length: 15 amino acids. The V gene's germline CDR1 is LNHDA and CDR2 SQIVND (reference sequence). The ends lost 7 bases at V and 1 base at J; junction bases unmatched: 9. CDR3 nucleotides: TGTGCCAGTAAAACAGGGGCCGGACAGAACACTGAAGCTTTCTTT. Its translation: CASKTGAGQNTEAFF.

The chain employs TRBV7-9 and TRBJ2-1, with 13 nucleotides matching TRBD2. Losses at the gene ends were 6 bases for V and 5 bases for J; bases not matched to a gene: 4. The CDR3 covers 15 residues. Germline V lookup: CDR1 SEHNR, CDR2 FQNEAQ (reference sequence). CDR3 bases: TGTGCCAGCAGGCGGACTAGCGGGAGCCACAATGAGCAGTTCTTC. As protein: CASRRTSGSHNEQFF.

The chain employs TRBV6-5 and TRBJ1-4, with D possibly TRBD1 on 5 matching bases. Germline assignment: CDR1 MNHEY and CDR2 SVGAGI. The CDR3 length is 15 residues. The ends were cut back, 6 bases at V and 3 bases at J, with 14 bases in the middle. CDR3 loop: CASRGRQGPNEKLFF. CDR3 in DNA: TGTGCCAGCAGGGGAAGGCAGGGCCCTAATGAAAAACTGTTTTTT.

The rearrangement joins TRBV14 to TRBJ2-3; no clear D. CDR3 length: 15 amino acids. Germline CDR1 and CDR2: SGHDN and FVKESK. V lost 0 bases and J 3 bases, leaving 10 bases between the germline ends. CDR3 DNA: TGTGCCAGCAGCCAAGACAGGTATAGAACAGATACGCAGTATTTT. Protein: CASSQDRYRTDTQYF.

This clone was detected only once. The V call is TRBV6-6, the J call TRBJ1-1, with a possible D match to TRBD1 (6 bases). CDR1 is MNHNY, CDR2 SVGAGI, per germline (reference sequence). The CDR3 is 14 residues long. V was clipped by 2 bases and J by 0 bases, with 7 bases between them. The CDR3, as DNA: TGTGCCAGCAGTTACGCAGGGGTGAACACTGAAGCTTTCTTT. This codes for CASSYAGVNTEAFF.

J is TRBJ2-3 and V is TRBV7-2, with 9 bases matching TRBD1. V shed 5 bases, J shed 5 bases, and the junction held 11 bases outside the gene matches. The CDR3 extends over 16 amino acids. Germline CDR1 is SGHTA and CDR2 is FQGNSA. The CDR3 here is CASSPHTGGAGDTQYF. The CDR3 bases are TGTGCCAGCAGCCCCCATACAGGGGGCGCGGGAGATACGCAGTATTTT. The whole variable domain, remainder taken from reference TRBV7-2 and TRBJ2-3, is GAGVSQSPSNKVTEKGKDVELRCDPISGHTALYWYRQSLGQGLEFLIYFQGNSAPDKSGLPSDRFSAERTGGSVSTLTIQRTQQEDSAVYLCASSPHTGGAGDTQYFGPGTRLTVL.

The rearrangement uses TRBV5-1 and TRBJ2-3, with 9 bases aligning to TRBD1. The V segment lost 4 bases and the J segment 5 bases; nucleotides outside the gene matches: 11. CDR3 length: 16 residues. From germline, CDR1 is SGHRS and CDR2 YFSETQ. The CDR3: CASSRIYNRGQDTQYF. CDR3 DNA: TGCGCCAGCAGCCGAATTTATAACAGGGGGCAAGATACGCAGTATTTT.

As for this clone: Distinct nucleotide sequences in the sample also encode this CDR3. The chain employs TRBV9 and TRBJ1-3; D is unclear. The ends were cut back, 0 bases at V and 1 base at J, with 5 bases in the middle. CDR3 size: 14 residues. Germline V gene data show CDR1 as SGDLS and CDR2 as YYNGEE. The chain's CDR3 is CASSVAGSGNTIYF. Here the CDR3 DNA reads TGTGCCAGCAGCGTAGCGGGGTCTGGAAACACCATATATTTT.

This sequence joins TRBV7-3 and TRBJ2-2, with D possibly being TRBD1 (6 bases). Germline V gene lookup returns CDR1 SGHTA and CDR2 FQGTGA. V was cut by 1 base and J by 6 bases, with 12 bases left in between. CDR3 length: 15 residues. The CDR3 DNA reads TGTGCCAGCAGCTTAAATCCTGGACAGCCCGGGGAGCTGTTTTTT. Its protein product is CASSLNPGQPGELFF. Drawing the rest from reference TRBV7-3 and TRBJ2-2, the complete variable domain is GAGVSQTPSNKVTEKGKYVELRCDPISGHTALYWYRQSLGQGPEFLIYFQGTGAADDSGLPNDRFFAVRPEGSVSTLKIQRTERGDSAVYLCASSLNPGQPGELFFGEGSRLTVL.

The V gene is TRBV5-8, the J gene TRBJ1-1, with 8 bases matching TRBD1. Trimming removed 4 bases from V and 5 bases from J; junction bases left unmatched: 10. The CDR3 length is 15 residues. The germline gives CDR1 SGHTS, CDR2 YDEGEE. DNA for the CDR3: TGTGCCAGCAGCCGATCGGACAGGGAGCGTACTGAAGCTTTCTTT. This sequence encodes CASSRSDRERTEAFF.

V is TRBV3-1 (or the pseudogene TRBV3-2) and J is TRBJ1-6; tentative D call: TRBD1 (5 bases). CDR3 size: 16 residues. V dropped 3 bases and J dropped 6 bases, with 15 bases sitting between them. Germline V CDR1 and CDR2: LGHDT, YNNKEL (reference sequence). This chain's CDR3 is CASSHGPGGGNSPLHF. The CDR3 nucleotides read TGTGCCAGCAGCCATGGGCCGGGGGGTGGTAATTCACCCCTCCACTTT.

This chain links TRBV28 with TRBJ1-1; TRBD1 is a possible D gene (6 bases). This CDR3 is built from 13 residues. Germline lookup yields CDR1 MDHEN and CDR2 SYDVKM. V lost 7 bases and J lost 0, with 9 bases in between. CDR3 nucleotide sequence: TGTGCCAGCACGACAGGAATGAACACTGAAGCTTTCTTT. It is translated as CASTTGMNTEAFF.